The T cell receptor beta chain described here comes from a study of blood T cell repertoires in COVID-19. Study as a whole: Both acute and convalescent COVID-19 samples were obtained from the United States, Italy and Spain.

The CDR3 spans 14 residues. The V end was cut by 2 bases, the J end by 4 bases, with 9 bases between. From germline, CDR1 is SGHTA and CDR2 FQGTGA. The data were produced by immunoSEQ multiplex PCR, yet TCRdb's version contains in-frame clones alone and is incomplete. The sample yields about 100,000 clones, less than 85% seen once. The receptor was derived from a woman over 75 with active or convalescent COVID-19. Sequenced material: peripheral blood. The J gene is TRBJ2-1, the V gene TRBV7-3; D perhaps matches TRBD1 (5 bases). CDR3 residues: CASSLGRDYNEQFF. The CDR3 DNA is TGTGCCAGCAGCTTAGGCAGGGATTACAATGAGCAGTTCTTC.